The rows below give T cell receptor beta chains drawn from one sample of a study of T cell changes during pregnancy in multiple sclerosis. Clones were read by immunoSEQ multiplex PCR, and TCRdb kept only the in-frame ones, dropping some. The table shows 55,000 to 70,000 clones, with around 92% occurring only once. Here the sequenced sample was peripheral blood, taken in the second trimester of pregnancy. The origin of the receptors is a female donor in good health, enrolled as a control in a pregnancy study. Each CDR3 is given with its conserved first and last residue. Each record gives: V gene, clone size, J gene, CDR3 protein. Some rows have no size entry. The others give once, few or many, or a class for an expanded clone.

TRBV28	.	TRBJ2-7	CASRGGDEQYF
TRBV9	.	TRBJ2-1	CASSGLLAGGPSNEQFF
TRBV14	.	TRBJ2-5	CASSQGLVETQYF
TRBV7-6	.	TRBJ2-7	CASSLGDPVDEQYF
TRBV6-6	.	TRBJ2-1	CASSRLDNEQFF
TRBV2	.	TRBJ2-3	CASITGLADTQYF
TRBV18	.	TRBJ2-3	CASSPGTSGSGTDTQYF
TRBV28	.	TRBJ2-3	CASTQTGRGYTDTQYF
TRBV6-6	.	TRBJ2-3	CASRPSGWRATDTQYF
TRBV7-7	.	TRBJ2-7	CASSKDREGEQYF
TRBV28	.	TRBJ1-3	CASTLGGGGGNTIYF
TRBV28	.	TRBJ1-5	CASSTGISNQPQHF
TRBV20-1	.	TRBJ1-5	CSARGGSRQHF
TRBV4-3	.	TRBJ1-1	CASSQDFASMNTEAFF
TRBV7-9	.	TRBJ1-1	CASSLAHRAAHTEAFF
TRBV7-3	.	TRBJ1-5	CASSAPEDSNQPQHF
TRBV7-9	.	TRBJ2-7	CASSPVEMRYEQYF
TRBV2	once	TRBJ1-3	CASSRRGDAGNTIYF
TRBV4-3	.	TRBJ1-1	CASSQVGAENTEAFF
TRBV7-9	.	TRBJ2-2	CASSQRQGRVSDAGELFF
TRBV11-3	once	TRBJ2-3	CASSPGVLQGDTQYF
TRBV29-1	.	TRBJ2-7	CSVKPSSGRQNEQYF
TRBV28	.	TRBJ1-1	CASSLLLGAVNTEAFF
TRBV9	.	TRBJ1-4	CASSPEGAGEKLFF
TRBV28	.	TRBJ1-2	CASTSGGAYRGYTF
TRBV7-2	.	TRBJ1-5	CASSWALGANQPQHF
TRBV30	.	TRBJ2-7	CAWSLGQRNEQYF
TRBV2	once	TRBJ2-7	CASSDGSVAPGEQYF
TRBV15	.	TRBJ2-3	CATRTRADTQYF
TRBV7-3	.	TRBJ2-1	CASSPTRLAGDEQFF
TRBV2	.	TRBJ2-3	CASSKGPDTQYF
TRBV9	.	TRBJ1-4	CASSADRGHTNEKLFF
TRBV7-6	.	TRBJ1-1	CASSRTGGTEAFF
TRBV6-6	.	TRBJ1-1	CATTFGQRGTEAFF
TRBV4-1	few	TRBJ1-4	CASSQGRQGEEKLFF
TRBV28	.	TRBJ1-2	CASSFRDLRYGYTF
TRBV30	.	TRBJ2-3	CAWSAKDTQYF
TRBV4-2	.	TRBJ1-3	CASSQKIATGSTGNTIYF
TRBV7-2	.	TRBJ2-5	CASSLLAGSRETQYF
TRBV2	.	TRBJ1-1	CASSDSGAPLGTEAFF
TRBV5-4	.	TRBJ2-4	CASSFAPGEGDRYF
TRBV19	.	TRBJ1-1	CASTLGGGRNTEAFF
TRBV7-9	.	TRBJ2-1	CASSPWTSGNFNEQFF
TRBV5-6	.	TRBJ2-1	CASNALAGGPGEQFF
TRBV6-4	.	TRBJ2-7	CASSDWNPQGGHEQYF
TRBV28	.	TRBJ2-1	CASRPTGTSGRLTQFF
TRBV2	.	TRBJ2-1	CASTYNEQFF
TRBV5-5	.	TRBJ2-7	CASSSPGTGSSYEQYF